The 21 T cell receptor beta chains below come from one sample, sequenced in a study of cytomegalovirus exposure and HLA in healthy donors. Data came from immunoSEQ multiplex PCR; TCRdb stores just in-frame clones and leaves some out. The table lists 150,000 or so clones, 70% to 90% of them singletons. The sample comprised PBMCs. The receptors were sampled from a man between 18 and 29 years old in good health and CMV-seropositive.

The chain links TRBV7-8 to TRBJ2-3; no definite D call. V dropped 3 bases and J dropped 4 bases, with 8 bases sitting between them. Germline V lookup: CDR1 SGHVS, CDR2 FQNEAQ. The CDR3 is made up of 13 amino acids. The CDR3: CASSFSGPDTQYF. CDR3 coding DNA: TGTGCCAGCAGCTTCTCAGGCCCAGATACGCAGTATTTT.

V is TRBV13 and J is TRBJ2-7; D call uncertain. Deletions cut 6 bases from V and 1 base from J, with 16 bases between. The CDR3 extends over 15 amino acids. Germline CDR1 and CDR2: PRHDT and FYEKMQ (reference sequence). CDR3 coding DNA: TGTGCCAGCAGTTCGCCGAATCTAGTTTCCTACGAGCAGTACTTC. It encodes CASSSPNLVSYEQYF.

This chain connects TRBV6-1 to TRBJ2-1, with TRBD2 matching over 8 bases. The V gene's germline CDR1 is MNHNS and CDR2 SASEGT. V dropped 2 bases and J dropped 10; count of bases not matched to a gene: 19. The CDR3 contains 18 residues. CDR3 residues: CASSEYEGFTRAGGEQFF. Here the CDR3 DNA reads TGTGCCAGCAGTGAATACGAAGGGTTTACTCGGGCGGGGGGAGAGCAGTTCTTC.

J is TRBJ2-5 and V is TRBV5-6; the match to TRBD1 covers 10 bases. Per germline, CDR1 SGHDT and CDR2 YYEEEE. Losses at the gene ends were 4 bases for V and 5 bases for J; bases not matched to a gene: 14. The CDR3 has 17 amino acids. The CDR3 nucleotides read TGTGCCAGCAGCGAGGAGACAGGGGGCCATGAAGGGGAGACCCAGTACTTC. Its translation is CASSEETGGHEGETQYF.

The chain is built from TRBV7-2 and TRBJ2-7, with a weak D call TRBD1 (6 bases). Germline lookup yields CDR1 SGHTA and CDR2 FQGNSA. CDR3 length: 13 amino acids. V was trimmed by 3 bases and J by 2 bases, leaving 8 bases between them. The CDR3 reads CASSFPGAYEQYF. The CDR3 DNA sequence: TGTGCCAGCAGCTTCCCAGGGGCCTACGAGCAGTACTTC.

The chain links TRBV6-5 to TRBJ2-1; 10 bases align to TRBD1. CDR1 is MNHEY, CDR2 SVGAGI, per germline. There are 13 residues in the CDR3. After removal of 8 bases from V and 2 bases from J, the junction contained 0 bases not matched to a gene. CDR3 in amino acids: CASGQGAYNEQFF. CDR3 DNA sequence: TGTGCCAGCGGACAGGGGGCCTACAATGAGCAGTTCTTC.

DNA for the CDR3: TGTGCCAGCAGCTTAGGCAGGGGGCTTGAAGAGACCCAGTACTTC. Translated, it gives CASSLGRGLEETQYF. V is TRBV11-2 and J is TRBJ2-5; 8 bases align to TRBD1. CDR3 length: 15 amino acids. Trimming removed 1 base from V and 3 bases from J; junction bases left unmatched: 4. Per germline, CDR1 SGHAT and CDR2 FQNNGV.

The chain uses TRBV11-2 and TRBJ1-1; 8 positions match TRBD1. This CDR3 is built from 15 residues. Germline V gene sequence: CDR1 SGHAT, CDR2 FQNNGV. J lost 4 bases, V lost 6 bases, and 10 bases had no gene match. The CDR3 DNA reads TGTGCCAGCAGGCCCCGGACAGGGCCCTTCACTGAAGCTTTCTTT. Protein product: CASRPRTGPFTEAFF.

This clone was seen more than once but under ten times. The V gene is TRBV19, the J gene TRBJ1-2, with no clear D. Germline assignment: CDR1 LNHDA and CDR2 SQIVND (reference sequence). There are 13 residues in the CDR3. V gave up 7 bases and J gave up 4 bases, with 13 bases separating them. The CDR3 sequence is CASTPIEGYGYTF. DNA for the CDR3: TGTGCCAGTACCCCCATTGAGGGCTATGGCTACACCTTC. The complete variable domain, with remaining parts taken from reference TRBV19 and TRBJ1-2, reads DGGITQSPKYLFRKEGQNVTLSCEQNLNHDAMYWYRQDPGQGLRLIYYSQIVNDFQKGDIAEGYSVSREKKESFPLTVTSAQKNPTAFYLCASTPIEGYGYTFGSGTRLTVV.

V is TRBV6-6 and J is TRBJ1-4; a weak D match, TRBD1 (6 bases). V was clipped by 2 bases and J by 7 bases, with 11 bases between them. Germline CDR1 and CDR2: MNHNY and SVGAGI (reference sequence). The CDR3 consists of 14 residues. CDR3 DNA: TGTGCCAGCAGTTACGGGGGCGCGGGTGAAAAACTGTTTTTT. It encodes CASSYGGAGEKLFF.

The rearrangement links TRBV18 to TRBJ1-5; D is unresolved. Per the germline V gene, CDR1 is KGHSH and CDR2 is LQKENI. Trimming stripped 4 bases from V and 0 bases from J, with 16 bases between. The CDR3 is made up of 17 amino acids. The CDR3 coding sequence is TGTGCCAGCTCACAAAACAGCCGGGATTATAGCAATCAGCCCCAGCATTTT. Encoded protein: CASSQNSRDYSNQPQHF.

The gene calls are TRBV5-4 and TRBJ2-7; 7 bases match TRBD1. The germline gives CDR1 SGHNT, CDR2 YYREEE (reference sequence). After removal of 6 bases from V and 3 bases from J, the junction contained 12 bases not matched to a gene. CDR3 length: 15 amino acids. In DNA, the CDR3 is TGTGCCAGCACCGTAGACAGGGAAGAGAACTACGAGCAGTACTTC. Protein product: CASTVDREENYEQYF.

J is TRBJ1-2 and V is TRBV9; D uncertain. CDR3 length equals 13 residues. The germline gives CDR1 SGDLS, CDR2 YYNGEE. With 4 bases removed from V and 6 bases from J, the gap between germline ends came to 13 bases. The CDR3 bases are TGTGCCAGCAGCCCTACATGGGAGAATGGCTACACCTTC. Its translation is CASSPTWENGYTF.

The chain is built from TRBV6-6 and TRBJ1-2; 9 bases match TRBD1. CDR1 and CDR2 (germline): MNHNY, SVGAGI (reference sequence). This CDR3 is built from 15 residues. Trimming took 7 bases from V and 2 from J; bases not matched to a gene: 8. CDR3 coding DNA: TGTGCCAGCACCTCTCCGACAGGGGGAAACTATGGCTACACCTTC. As protein: CASTSPTGGNYGYTF.

The rearrangement uses TRBV6-5 and TRBJ2-7, with a possible D match to TRBD1 (6 bases). Per germline, CDR1 MNHEY and CDR2 SVGAGI. The ends were cut back, 6 bases at V and 1 base at J, with 10 bases in the middle. The CDR3 spans 13 residues. The CDR3 sequence is CASSPRGSYEQYF. CDR3 DNA: TGTGCCAGCAGCCCCAGGGGTTCCTACGAGCAGTACTTC.

This clone was seen only a few times. The chain recombines TRBV6-1 with TRBJ1-5; possible D gene TRBD1, 6 bases. The CDR3 is 16 amino acids. V was clipped by 3 bases and J by 1 base, with 13 bases between them. The germline gives CDR1 MNHNS, CDR2 SASEGT. The CDR3 region is CASSDGTLGSNQPQHF. For the CDR3, the DNA is TGTGCCAGCAGTGACGGGACACTGGGGAGCAATCAGCCCCAGCATTTT.

This chain connects TRBV6-6 to TRBJ2-7; 7 bases agree with TRBD1. CDR3 length: 14 amino acids. J was trimmed by 3 bases and V by 6 bases; bases with no gene match: 8. Germline assignment: CDR1 MNHNY and CDR2 SVGAGI (reference sequence). For the CDR3, the DNA is TGTGCCAGCAGCAGGGGGTTTTGGAACTACGAGCAGTACTTC. This sequence encodes CASSRGFWNYEQYF.

This chain joins TRBV29-1 and TRBJ1-4; no clear D. CDR3 length: 13 residues. The germline CDR1 and CDR2 sequences are SQVTM and ANQGSEA. V gave up 6 bases and J gave up 5 bases, with 13 bases separating them. The CDR3 nucleotides are TGCAGCGTGCGGCCAGCGGCCAATGAAAAACTGTTTTTT. As protein: CSVRPAANEKLFF.

This sequence joins TRBV7-2 and TRBJ2-1, with D tentatively TRBD2 (5 bases). From germline, CDR1 is SGHTA and CDR2 FQGNSA. The length of the CDR3 is 13 residues. V was cut by 5 bases and J by 7 bases, with 12 bases left in between. The chain's CDR3 is CASSDPRGNEQFF. The CDR3 nucleotides read TGTGCCAGCAGCGACCCGAGAGGGAATGAGCAGTTCTTC. Complete variable domain (other parts from reference TRBV7-2 and TRBJ2-1): GAGVSQSPSNKVTEKGKDVELRCDPISGHTALYWYRQSLGQGLEFLIYFQGNSAPDKSGLPSDRFSAERTGGSVSTLTIQRTQQEDSAVYLCASSDPRGNEQFFGPGTRLTVL.

The rearrangement uses TRBV5-4 and TRBJ2-7, with 8 bases fitting TRBD2. The CDR3 runs 14 residues. CDR1 and CDR2 (germline): SGHNT, YYREEE (reference sequence). V shed 2 bases, J shed 2 bases, and the junction held 3 bases outside the gene matches. The CDR3 DNA is TGTGCCAGCAGCTTTTCCGGGGGGGCCTACGAGCAGTACTTC. Its translation: CASSFSGGAYEQYF.

The rearrangement uses TRBV11-2 and TRBJ2-2; 8 bases are a match to TRBD2. The CDR3 has 17 amino acids. Germline CDR1 and CDR2: SGHAT and FQNNGV. V was clipped by 2 bases and J by 4 bases; unmatched bases: 9. The CDR3 nucleotides are TGTGCCAGCAGCTTAAACGGCGGGGCGGGAGGCACCGGGGAGCTGTTTTTT. As protein: CASSLNGGAGGTGELFF.